A selection of T cell receptor beta chains follows, all from one sample in a study of T-cell memory formation after mild COVID-19. MiXCR, run by TCRdb on the 5' RACE reads, gives a single entry per CDR3 protein. This sample carries fewer than 140,000 distinct CDR3 sequences, approximately 17% of them seen once, and the ten largest clones take over 25%. The sample consisted of PBMCs or a T cell subset sorted from them (not recorded which). The receptor source for this set is an adult woman who had mild COVID-19 (a few samples of this study predate the infection). Cell type and time point are not known. Each CDR3 is given with its conserved first and last residue. The D gene is left open where the match is weak. Expanded clones are given a class, and other clones once, few, many or no size at all.

>.|TRBJ1-1|TRBV7-2|.
CASSSAYINYGEGNTEAFF
TGTGCCAGCAGCTCCGCGTATATCAATTACGGGGAGGGGAACACTGAAGCTTTCTTT
>few|TRBJ2-5|TRBV4-1|.
CASSPDSYPGETQYF
TGCGCCAGCAGCCCTGACAGCTACCCAGGAGAGACCCAGTACTTC
>few|TRBJ1-1|TRBV15|.
CATSRDGRSLEAFF
TGTGCCACCAGCAGAGATGGGCGAAGTCTTGAAGCTTTCTTT
>.|TRBJ2-2|TRBV5-1|TRBD1
CASSPGTDLTGELFF
TGCGCCAGCAGCCCCGGGACAGACCTCACCGGGGAGCTGTTTTTT
>few|TRBJ2-3|TRBV6-5|.
CASSPTPGGEVGDTQYF
TGTGCCAGCAGTCCAACCCCAGGGGGGGAGGTGGGAGATACGCAGTATTTT
>many|TRBJ2-6|TRBV3-1|.
CASSQPGDSGANVLTF
TGTGCCAGCAGCCAACCGGGAGACTCTGGGGCCAACGTCCTGACTTTC
>.|TRBJ1-1|TRBV7-9|TRBD1
CASSLGTGSNTEAFF
TGTGCCAGCAGCTTGGGGACAGGGTCGAACACTGAAGCTTTCTTT
>few|TRBJ2-7|TRBV9|.
CASSSGGSPYEQYF
TGTGCCAGCAGCTCCGGAGGGAGCCCCTACGAGCAGTACTTC
>few|TRBJ1-6|TRBV25-1|TRBD1
CASREQGGGSPLHF
TGTGCCAGCAGAGAACAGGGGGGAGGTTCACCCCTCCACTTT
>few|TRBJ2-7|TRBV4-3|TRBD2
CASSQDRTSFYEQYF
TGCGCCAGCAGCCAAGATCGGACTAGCTTCTACGAGCAGTACTTC
>many|TRBJ2-5|TRBV29-1|TRBD1
CSVWDREETQYF
TGCAGCGTCTGGGACAGGGAAGAGACCCAGTACTTC
>few|TRBJ2-2|TRBV20-1|.
CSARVVNTGELFF
TGCAGTGCTAGAGTCGTGAACACCGGGGAGCTGTTTTTT
>few|TRBJ1-1|TRBV12-3/TRBV12-4|.
CASSLGGGAANTEAFF
TGTGCCAGCAGTTTAGGAGGGGGGGCCGCCAACACTGAAGCTTTCTTT
>.|TRBJ2-7|TRBV21-1|.
CASSKAGLAGYEQYF
TGTGCCAGCAGCAAAGCGGGACTAGCGGGGTACGAGCAGTACTTC
>.|TRBJ2-7|TRBV7-8|.
CASSSGQFYYEQYF
TGTGCCAGCAGTTCCGGACAGTTTTACTACGAGCAGTACTTC
>few|TRBJ2-7|TRBV4-2|TRBD2
CASTGLAGTYEQYF
TGTGCCAGCACGGGACTAGCGGGGACCTACGAGCAGTACTTC
>.|TRBJ1-2|TRBV7-8|.
CASSLEQGTDYGYTF
TGTGCCAGCAGCTTAGAGCAGGGGACGGACTATGGCTACACCTTC
>.|TRBJ2-5|TRBV19|.
CASTGRGQETQYF
TGTGCCAGTACGGGGCGGGGACAAGAGACCCAGTACTTC
>.|TRBJ2-1|TRBV7-8|.
CASSFLRGEDNEQFF
TGTGCCAGCAGCTTTCTCCGGGGCGAAGATAATGAGCAGTTCTTC
>.|TRBJ1-4|TRBV12-3/TRBV12-4|.
CASSLGSSNEKLFF
TGTGCCAGCAGTTTAGGGAGTTCTAATGAAAAACTGTTTTTT
>.|TRBJ2-3|TRBV12-3/TRBV12-4|.
CASSSSRITDTQYF
TGTGCCAGCAGTTCATCGCGGATCACAGATACGCAGTATTTT
>few|TRBJ2-7|TRBV10-3|TRBD2
CAISDPVMGTSGRASPYEQYF
TGTGCCATCAGTGACCCTGTTATGGGGACTAGCGGGAGGGCCTCCCCCTACGAGCAGTACTTC
>few|TRBJ2-7|TRBV9|.
CASSTRDQTYEQYF
TGTGCCAGCAGCACCCGGGACCAGACCTACGAGCAGTACTTC
>.|TRBJ1-2|TRBV3-1|.
CASSPSLGGYGYTF
TGTGCCAGCAGCCCCTCCTTGGGTGGCTATGGCTACACCTTC
>.|TRBJ2-7|TRBV29-1|TRBD1
CSVEGARTGIYEQYF
TGCAGCGTTGAAGGGGCGAGGACAGGGATCTACGAGCAGTACTTC
>.|TRBJ1-1|TRBV10-3|.
CAISESKGNTEAFF
TGTGCCATCAGTGAAAGTAAGGGAAACACTGAAGCTTTCTTT
>.|TRBJ2-3|TRBV7-6|TRBD2
CASSLRSGGLHTQYF
TGTGCCAGCAGCTTAAGGAGCGGGGGGCTTCATACGCAGTATTTT
>.|TRBJ2-7|TRBV7-6|TRBD1
CASSQDRTGYEQYF
TGTGCCAGCAGCCAAGACAGGACAGGCTACGAGCAGTACTTC
>few|TRBJ2-7|TRBV7-9|.
CASSLASPLYEQYF
TGTGCCAGCAGCTTAGCTAGCCCCCTCTACGAGCAGTACTTC
>.|TRBJ2-7|TRBV7-6|TRBD1
CASSLEMGQGSYEQYF
TGTGCCAGCAGCTTAGAGATGGGACAGGGCTCCTACGAGCAGTACTTC
>.|TRBJ1-1|TRBV7-9|.
CASSYLSLRRREVYTGAFF
TGTGCCAGCAGCTACCTTAGCCTTCGACGGCGGGAAGTATACACTGGAGCTTTCTTT
>.|TRBJ2-3|TRBV7-7|.
CASSLGTGTDTQYF
TGTGCTAGCAGCTTGGGGACTGGCACAGATACGCAGTATTTT
>few|TRBJ1-1|TRBV5-1|.
CASSWELTVRNTEAFF
TGCGCCAGCAGCTGGGAGTTGACAGTGAGGAACACTGAAGCTTTCTTT
>few|TRBJ2-1|TRBV23-1|TRBD1
CASRGQGAISYNEQFF
TGCGCCAGCAGAGGACAGGGGGCCATCTCCTACAATGAGCAGTTCTTC
>few|TRBJ2-1|TRBV7-9|TRBD2
CASSPPSGGVEDEQFF
TGTGCCAGCAGCCCACCTAGCGGGGGGGTTGAGGATGAGCAGTTCTTC
>few|TRBJ1-1|TRBV20-1|TRBD1
CSAKTPDRAVTEAFF
TGCAGTGCAAAAACTCCAGACAGGGCGGTCACTGAAGCTTTCTTT
>.|TRBJ2-5|TRBV20-1|.
CSASPMSSGGETQYF
TGCAGTGCTAGCCCGATGAGCAGTGGAGGAGAGACCCAGTACTTC
>.|TRBJ2-4|TRBV7-9|.
CASSPGGSLAKNIQYF
TGTGCCAGCAGCCCTGGTGGTTCCCTAGCCAAAAACATTCAGTACTTC
>.|TRBJ1-1|TRBV9|.
CASSVYDMGEAFF
TGTGCCAGCAGCGTATACGACATGGGTGAAGCTTTCTTT
>few|TRBJ2-1|TRBV7-9|TRBD1
CASSGRDSAYNEQFF
TGTGCCAGCAGCGGCCGGGACAGCGCCTACAATGAGCAGTTCTTC
>.|TRBJ1-5|TRBV2|TRBD1
CASSEEGGGQPQHF
TGTGCCAGCAGTGAGGAAGGGGGCGGTCAGCCCCAGCATTTT
>many|TRBJ2-1|TRBV7-8|.
CASSGDISSYNEQFF
TGTGCCAGCAGCGGAGACATTAGCTCCTACAATGAGCAGTTCTTC
>.|TRBJ1-1|TRBV7-6|.
CASSLRTDWGTEAFF
TGTGCCAGCAGCCTTCGGACAGACTGGGGGACTGAAGCTTTCTTT
>.|TRBJ1-2|TRBV12-3/TRBV12-4|.
CASSPRTNWAYGYTF
TGTGCCAGCAGCCCCCGGACAAATTGGGCCTATGGCTACACCTTC
>few|TRBJ1-4|TRBV25-1|.
CASSEFTSGNEKLFF
TGTGCCAGCAGTGAATTTACCAGTGGAAATGAAAAACTGTTTTTT